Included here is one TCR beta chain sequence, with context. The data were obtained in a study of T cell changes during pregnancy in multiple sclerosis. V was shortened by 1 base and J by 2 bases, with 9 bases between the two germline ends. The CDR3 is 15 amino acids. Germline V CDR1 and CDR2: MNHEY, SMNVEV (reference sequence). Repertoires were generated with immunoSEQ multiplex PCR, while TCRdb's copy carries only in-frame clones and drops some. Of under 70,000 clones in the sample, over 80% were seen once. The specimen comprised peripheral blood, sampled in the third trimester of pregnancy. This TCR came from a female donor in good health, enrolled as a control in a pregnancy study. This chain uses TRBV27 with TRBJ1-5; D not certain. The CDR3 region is CASSLFGLGNQPQHF. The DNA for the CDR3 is TGTGCCAGCAGTTTATTCGGGTTAGGCAATCAGCCCCAGCATTTT.